These 8 T cell receptor beta chains came from one sample sequenced in a study of T-cell reconstitution after alpha-beta-depleted transplantation in children. TCRbeta library preparation incorporated unique molecular identifiers. TCRdb analysed the PCR reads with MiXCR anew, one entry per CDR3 protein. This table holds approximately 350,000 distinct CDR3 sequences, roughly 14% found once. The sample here was PBMCs, taken from the stem cell graft. Receptor source: a human donor who donated a stem cell graft to a child with Fanconi anemia.

This clonotype was counted a few times. This chain joins TRBV9 and TRBJ2-5, with a tentative D call TRBD1 (5 bases). Looked up from germline, CDR1 is SGDLS and CDR2 is YYNGEE. Trimming left V 4 bases short and J 4 bases short, with 11 bases between. The length of the CDR3 is 13 residues. The CDR3 spells CASSPQDGETQYF. The CDR3, as DNA: TGTGCCAGCAGCCCACAGGATGGAGAGACCCAGTACTTC.

The V call is TRBV28, the J call TRBJ2-1; TRBD2 agrees at 10 bases. There are 18 residues in the CDR3. In germline, CDR1 is MDHEN, CDR2 SYDVKM. V was clipped by 0 bases and J by 4 bases; unmatched bases: 9. CDR3 nucleotide sequence: TGTGCCAGCAGTTTATGGGCCCTTAGCGGGAGGTTGTACAATGAGCAGTTCTTC. The encoded protein is CASSLWALSGRLYNEQFF.

The chain combines TRBV7-3 with TRBJ2-1, with D possibly called TRBD1 or TRBD2 (7 bases each). Deletions cut 5 bases from V and 5 bases from J, with 19 bases between. There are 16 residues in the CDR3. Germline loops: CDR1 SGHTA, CDR2 FQGTGA. CDR3 amino acids: CASSANQGGRHNEQFF. The CDR3 DNA reads as TGTGCCAGCAGCGCCAATCAGGGGGGGCGTCACAATGAGCAGTTCTTC.

This chain joins TRBV5-6 and TRBJ2-7; D is uncertain. Deletions cut 0 bases from V and 0 bases from J, with 13 bases between. CDR3 length: 16 residues. Germline assignment: CDR1 SGHDT and CDR2 YYEEEE. CDR3 region: CASSLALGRSSYEQYF. For the CDR3, the DNA is TGTGCCAGCAGCTTGGCCCTCGGCAGGAGCTCCTACGAGCAGTACTTC.

The DNA of the CDR3 is TGTGCCAGCAGCTTCCCAAACAGGGGGGAGACTGAAGCTTTCTTT. This gives the protein CASSFPNRGETEAFF. The V gene is TRBV5-4, the J gene TRBJ1-1; 8 positions agree with TRBD1. There are 15 residues in the CDR3. In germline, CDR1 is SGHNT, CDR2 YYREEE (reference sequence). The ends lost 2 bases at V and 5 bases at J; junction bases unmatched: 8.

This clonotype occurred many times. The rearrangement links TRBV6-4 to TRBJ2-2; possibly TRBD2 for D (5 bases). Trimming cost V 8 bases and J 0 bases, with 16 bases left between them. Germline V CDR1 and CDR2: MRHNA, SNTAGT. There are 16 residues in the CDR3. The CDR3 DNA sequence: TGTGCCAGCGACTTTCGGGAAAAGACGAACACCGGGGAGCTGTTTTTT. It yields the protein CASDFREKTNTGELFF.

The chain has TRBV29-1 and TRBJ1-1; 7 nucleotides line up with TRBD1. Germline-derived CDR1 and CDR2 are SQVTM and ANQGSEA. The CDR3 extends over 13 amino acids. The V and J ends lost 3 bases and 6 bases, in that order; junction bases with no gene match: 7. As DNA, the CDR3 is TGCAGCGTTGACCTCCTAGACAGGGCTGAAGCTTTCTTT. Its protein is CSVDLLDRAEAFF.

This clonotype has a handful of counts. The chain is built from TRBV28 and TRBJ1-6; the match to TRBD1 covers 10 bases. With 5 bases clipped from V and 9 bases from J, the junction kept 7 bases outside the gene matches. This CDR3 spans 15 amino acids. Germline CDR1 MDHEN, CDR2 SYDVKM. Here the CDR3 DNA reads TGTGCCAGCAGTACCCTGACAGGGGGCAGTTCACCCCTCCACTTT. This codes for CASSTLTGGSSPLHF. Supplemented by reference TRBV28 and TRBJ1-6, the full variable domain reads DVKVTQSSRYLVKRTGEKVFLECVQDMDHENMFWYRQDPGLGLRLIYFSYDVKMKEKGDIPEGYSVSREKKERFSLILESASTNQTSMYLCASSTLTGGSSPLHFGNGTRLTVT.